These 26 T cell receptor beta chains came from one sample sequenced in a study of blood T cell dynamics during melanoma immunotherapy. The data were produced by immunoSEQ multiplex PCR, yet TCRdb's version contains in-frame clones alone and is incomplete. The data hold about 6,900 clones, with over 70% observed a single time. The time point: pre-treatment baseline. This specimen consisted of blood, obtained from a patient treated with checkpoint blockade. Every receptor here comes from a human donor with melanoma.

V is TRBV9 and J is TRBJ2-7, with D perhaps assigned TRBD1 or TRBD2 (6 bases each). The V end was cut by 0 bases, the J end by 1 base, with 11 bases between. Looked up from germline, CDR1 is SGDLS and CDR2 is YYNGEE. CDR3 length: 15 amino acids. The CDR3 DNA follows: TGTGCCAGCAGCGTAGAGGGGGGAGATTCCTACGAGCAGTACTTC. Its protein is CASSVEGGDSYEQYF.

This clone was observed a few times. The CDR3 protein is CASSSRTGGTEAFF. The CDR3 DNA is TGCGCCAGCAGCTCCCGGACAGGGGGCACTGAAGCTTTCTTT. The chain recombines TRBV5-1 with TRBJ1-1, with 10 bases aligning to TRBD1. The junction had 3 bases not matched to a gene; V was cut back by 3 bases and J by 4 bases. Germline-derived CDR1 and CDR2 are SGHRS and YFSETQ. The CDR3 covers 14 residues. Looking up the rest from reference TRBV5-1 and TRBJ1-1 gives the full variable domain: KAGVTQTPRYLIKTRGQQVTLSCSPISGHRSVSWYQQTPGQGLQFLFEYFSETQRNKGNFPGRFSGRQFSNSRSEMNVSTLELGDSALYLCASSSRTGGTEAFFGQGTRLTVV.

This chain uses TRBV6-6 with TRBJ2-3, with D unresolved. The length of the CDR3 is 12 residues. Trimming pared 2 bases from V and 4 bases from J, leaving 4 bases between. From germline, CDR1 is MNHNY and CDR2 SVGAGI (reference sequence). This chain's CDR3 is CASSYGPDTQYF. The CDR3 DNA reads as TGTGCCAGCAGTTACGGTCCAGATACGCAGTATTTT.

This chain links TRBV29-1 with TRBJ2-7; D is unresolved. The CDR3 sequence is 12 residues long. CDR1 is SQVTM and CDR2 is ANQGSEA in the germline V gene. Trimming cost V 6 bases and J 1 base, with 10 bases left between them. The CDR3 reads CSVAIVSYEQYF. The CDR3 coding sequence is TGCAGCGTCGCGATAGTTTCCTACGAGCAGTACTTC.

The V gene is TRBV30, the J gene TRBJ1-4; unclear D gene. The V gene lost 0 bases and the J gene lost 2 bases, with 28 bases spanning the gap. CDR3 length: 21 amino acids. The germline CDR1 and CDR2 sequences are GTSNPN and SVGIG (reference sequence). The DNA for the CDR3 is TGTGCCTGGAGTGTCGGTACGTGCGGGAGGAACACCCCCCCCACTAATGAAAAACTGTTTTTT. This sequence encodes CAWSVGTCGRNTPPTNEKLFF.

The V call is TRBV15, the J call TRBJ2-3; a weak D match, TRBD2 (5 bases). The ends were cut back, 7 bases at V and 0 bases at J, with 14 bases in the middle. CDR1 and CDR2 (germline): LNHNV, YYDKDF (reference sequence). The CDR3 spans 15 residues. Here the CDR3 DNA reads TGTGCCACCACCGTCTACGGCGGGAGCACAGATACGCAGTATTTT. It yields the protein CATTVYGGSTDTQYF.

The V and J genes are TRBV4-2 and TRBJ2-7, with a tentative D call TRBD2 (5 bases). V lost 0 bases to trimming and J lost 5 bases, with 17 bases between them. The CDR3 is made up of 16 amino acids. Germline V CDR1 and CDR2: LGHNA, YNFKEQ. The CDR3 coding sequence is TGTGCCAGCAGCCAAGATAGAGGGATGAGAATAGACGAGCAGTACTTC. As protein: CASSQDRGMRIDEQYF.

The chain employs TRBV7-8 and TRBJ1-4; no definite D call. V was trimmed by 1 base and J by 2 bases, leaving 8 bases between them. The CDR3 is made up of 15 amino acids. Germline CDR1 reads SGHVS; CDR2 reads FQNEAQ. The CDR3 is CASSLVGGTNEKLFF. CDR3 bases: TGTGCCAGCAGCTTAGTAGGAGGCACTAATGAAAAACTGTTTTTT.

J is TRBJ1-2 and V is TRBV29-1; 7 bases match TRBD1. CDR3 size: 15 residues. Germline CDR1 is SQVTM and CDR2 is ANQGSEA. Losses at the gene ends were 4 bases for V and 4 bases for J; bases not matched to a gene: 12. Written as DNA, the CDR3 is TGCAGCGTTGCCCTTAGGGACAGAAGAAGCTATGGCTACACCTTC. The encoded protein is CSVALRDRRSYGYTF.

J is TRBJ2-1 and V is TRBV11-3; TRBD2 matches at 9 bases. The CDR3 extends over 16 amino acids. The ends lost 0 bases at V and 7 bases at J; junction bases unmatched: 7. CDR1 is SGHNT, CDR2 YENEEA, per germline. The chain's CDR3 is CASSLDGREGQNEQFF. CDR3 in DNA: TGTGCCAGCAGCTTAGATGGGCGGGAGGGCCAGAATGAGCAGTTCTTC.

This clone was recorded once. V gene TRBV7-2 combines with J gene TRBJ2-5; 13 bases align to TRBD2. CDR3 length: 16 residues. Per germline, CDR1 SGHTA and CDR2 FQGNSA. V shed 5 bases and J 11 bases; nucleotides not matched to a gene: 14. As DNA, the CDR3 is TGTGCCAGCAGCCCTCCTAGACTAGCGGGGGGTAGGGAGCAGTACTTC. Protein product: CASSPPRLAGGREQYF. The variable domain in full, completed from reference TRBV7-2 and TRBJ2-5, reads GAGVSQSPSNKVTEKGKDVELRCDPISGHTALYWYRQSLGQGLEFLIYFQGNSAPDKSGLPSDRFSAERTGGSVSTLTIQRTQQEDSAVYLCASSPPRLAGGREQYFGPGTRLLVL.

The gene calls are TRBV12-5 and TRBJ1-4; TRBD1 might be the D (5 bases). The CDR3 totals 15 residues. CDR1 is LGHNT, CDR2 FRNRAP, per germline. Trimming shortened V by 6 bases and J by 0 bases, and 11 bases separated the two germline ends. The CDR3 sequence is CASGAGISTNEKLFF. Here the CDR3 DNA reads TGTGCTAGTGGGGCAGGGATATCAACTAATGAAAAACTGTTTTTT.

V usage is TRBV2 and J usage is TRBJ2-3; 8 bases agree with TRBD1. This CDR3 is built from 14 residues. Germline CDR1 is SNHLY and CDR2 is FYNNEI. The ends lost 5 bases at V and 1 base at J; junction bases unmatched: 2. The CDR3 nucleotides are TGTGCCAGCAGTCTGACAGGGGGCACAGATACGCAGTATTTT. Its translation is CASSLTGGTDTQYF.

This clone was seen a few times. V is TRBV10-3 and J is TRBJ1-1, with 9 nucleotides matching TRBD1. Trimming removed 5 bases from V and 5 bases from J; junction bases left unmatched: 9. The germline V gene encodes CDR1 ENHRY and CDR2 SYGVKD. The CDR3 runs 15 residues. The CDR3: CAISLGWTGVTEAFF. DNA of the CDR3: TGTGCCATCAGTCTTGGTTGGACAGGGGTGACTGAAGCTTTCTTT.

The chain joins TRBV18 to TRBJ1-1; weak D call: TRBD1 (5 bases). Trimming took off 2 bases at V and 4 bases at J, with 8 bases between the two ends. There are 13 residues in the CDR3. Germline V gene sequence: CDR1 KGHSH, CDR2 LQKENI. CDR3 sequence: CASSPRGSTEAFF. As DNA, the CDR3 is TGTGCCAGCTCACCAAGGGGAAGCACTGAAGCTTTCTTT. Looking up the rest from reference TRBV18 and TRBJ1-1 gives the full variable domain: NAGVMQNPRHLVRRRGQEARLRCSPMKGHSHVYWYRQLPEEGLKFMVYLQKENIIDESGMPKERFSAEFPKEGPSILRIQQVVRGDSAAYFCASSPRGSTEAFFGQGTRLTVV.

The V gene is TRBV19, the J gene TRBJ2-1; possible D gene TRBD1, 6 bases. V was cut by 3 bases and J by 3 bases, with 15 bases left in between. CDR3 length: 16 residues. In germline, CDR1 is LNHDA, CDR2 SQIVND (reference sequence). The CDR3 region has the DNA TGTGCCAGTAGTATGCGATCCGGGACACACTACAATGAGCAGTTCTTC. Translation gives CASSMRSGTHYNEQFF.

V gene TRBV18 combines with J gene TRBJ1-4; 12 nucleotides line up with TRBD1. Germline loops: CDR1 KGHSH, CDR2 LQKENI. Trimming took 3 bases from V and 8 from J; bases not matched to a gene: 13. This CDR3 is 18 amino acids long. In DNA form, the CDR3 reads TGTGCCAGCTCACCTTTACCCGGGACAGGGGGCCTTGGAGAAAAACTGTTTTTT. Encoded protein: CASSPLPGTGGLGEKLFF.

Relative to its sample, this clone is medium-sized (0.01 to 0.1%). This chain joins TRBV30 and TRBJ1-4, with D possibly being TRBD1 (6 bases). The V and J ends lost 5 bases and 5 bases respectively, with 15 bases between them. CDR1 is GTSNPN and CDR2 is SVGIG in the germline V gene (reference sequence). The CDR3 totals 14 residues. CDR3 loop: CAWEDGTKNEKLFF. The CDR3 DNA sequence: TGTGCCTGGGAGGACGGGACAAAGAATGAAAAACTGTTTTTT.

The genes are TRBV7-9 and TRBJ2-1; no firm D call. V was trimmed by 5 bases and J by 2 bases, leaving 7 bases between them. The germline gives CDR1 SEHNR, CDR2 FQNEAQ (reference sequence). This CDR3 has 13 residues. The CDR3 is CASSPDPYNEQFF. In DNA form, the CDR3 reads TGTGCCAGCAGCCCCGACCCCTACAATGAGCAGTTCTTC.

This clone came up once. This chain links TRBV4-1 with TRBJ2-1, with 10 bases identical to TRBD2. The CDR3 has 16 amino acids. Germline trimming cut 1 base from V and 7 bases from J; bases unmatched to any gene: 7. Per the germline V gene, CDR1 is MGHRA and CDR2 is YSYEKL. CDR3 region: CASSQGAGGVGNEQFF. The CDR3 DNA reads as TGCGCCAGCAGCCAAGGAGCGGGGGGGGTCGGTAATGAGCAGTTCTTC.

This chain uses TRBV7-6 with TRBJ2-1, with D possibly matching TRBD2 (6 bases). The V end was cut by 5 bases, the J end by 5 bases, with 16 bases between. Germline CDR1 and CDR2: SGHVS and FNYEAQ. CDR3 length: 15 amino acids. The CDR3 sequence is CASSPSGLFHNEQFF. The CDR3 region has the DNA TGTGCCAGCAGCCCATCCGGACTATTCCACAATGAGCAGTTCTTC.

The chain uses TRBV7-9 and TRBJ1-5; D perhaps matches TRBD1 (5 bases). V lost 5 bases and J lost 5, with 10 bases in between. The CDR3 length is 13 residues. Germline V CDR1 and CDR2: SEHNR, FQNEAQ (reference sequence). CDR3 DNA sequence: TGTGCCAGCAGCCCCGGGGGGTATCAGCCCCAGCATTTT. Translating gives CASSPGGYQPQHF.

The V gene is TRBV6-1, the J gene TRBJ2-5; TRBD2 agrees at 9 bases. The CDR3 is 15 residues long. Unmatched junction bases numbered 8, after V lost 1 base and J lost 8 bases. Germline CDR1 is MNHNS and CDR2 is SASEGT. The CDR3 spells CASSEGAGGPETQYF. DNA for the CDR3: TGTGCCAGCAGTGAAGGGGCGGGAGGGCCCGAAACCCAGTACTTC.

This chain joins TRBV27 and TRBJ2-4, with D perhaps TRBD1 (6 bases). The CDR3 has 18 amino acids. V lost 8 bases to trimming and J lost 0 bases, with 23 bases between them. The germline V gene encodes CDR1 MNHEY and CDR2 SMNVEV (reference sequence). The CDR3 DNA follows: TGTGCCAGCTTACCTTTTTCAGGGCAGGGGTCAGCCAAAAACATTCAGTACTTC. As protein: CASLPFSGQGSAKNIQYF.

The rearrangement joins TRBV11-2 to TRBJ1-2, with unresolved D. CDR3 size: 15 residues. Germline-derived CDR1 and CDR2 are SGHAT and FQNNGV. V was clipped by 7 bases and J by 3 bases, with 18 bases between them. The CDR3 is CASTPPGLVHYGYTF. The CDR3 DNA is TGTGCCAGCACCCCCCCGGGGTTGGTACACTATGGCTACACCTTC.

In nucleotides, the CDR3 is TGCGCCAGCAGTCCTTTGACAGGCAGTCAAGCTTTCTTT. Its protein is CASSPLTGSQAFF. J is TRBJ1-1 and V is TRBV10-2; possibly TRBD1 for D (6 bases). CDR3 length: 13 amino acids. Deletions cut 5 bases from V and 9 bases from J, with 16 bases between. Germline V lookup: CDR1 WSHSY, CDR2 SAAADI.